Listed here are 8 T cell receptor beta chains from one sample, sequenced in a study of identical twins. TCRdb independently ran MiXCR on the 5' RACE reads; one entry per CDR3 protein. The sample yields about 890,000 distinct CDR3 sequences, roughly 12% seen once. These sequences were also reported in another study, on yellow fever vaccine responses in identical twins.

The sequencing sample was made of PBMCs. The receptors come from a young woman in good health.

The CDR3 nucleotides are TGTGCCAGCAGCCAACCGCCGACAGTGGTCTTCAATGAGCAGTTCTTC. Protein sequence: CASSQPPTVVFNEQFF. The V and J genes are TRBV27 and TRBJ2-1, with TRBD1 as a possible D gene (5 bases). The CDR3 is made up of 16 amino acids. Germline loops: CDR1 MNHEY, CDR2 SMNVEV (reference sequence). V dropped 6 bases and J dropped 6 bases, with 21 bases sitting between them.

This rearrangement joins TRBV27 to TRBJ2-1; 14 bases match TRBD2. The CDR3 is 16 residues long. Germline V gene lookup returns CDR1 MNHEY and CDR2 SMNVEV (reference sequence). Losses at the gene ends were 6 bases for V and 3 bases for J; bases not matched to a gene: 4. CDR3 DNA: TGTGCCAGCAGAATAGGGACTAGCGGGAGCTACAATGAGCAGTTCTTC. It specifies CASRIGTSGSYNEQFF.

This clonotype was counted many times. The chain uses TRBV6-1 and TRBJ1-2, with 9 bases matching TRBD1. CDR1 is MNHNS and CDR2 is SASEGT in the germline V gene. Trimming took 6 bases from V and 3 from J; bases not matched to a gene: 2. The CDR3 is 13 residues long. The CDR3 here is CASRGTGYYGYTF. The CDR3 DNA sequence: TGTGCCAGCAGAGGGACAGGGTACTATGGCTACACCTTC.

This clonotype was detected a few times. DNA of the CDR3: TGCGCCAGCAGCTTGGGCCCGGGGACCAGCTCCTACAATGAGCAGTTCTTC. Translating gives CASSLGPGTSSYNEQFF. This chain links TRBV5-1 with TRBJ2-1; D is perhaps TRBD1 or TRBD2 (5 bases each). The germline V and J ends were trimmed by 0 bases and 0 bases, with 13 bases remaining between them. The CDR3 extends over 17 amino acids. The V gene's germline CDR1 is SGHRS and CDR2 YFSETQ.

This clonotype turned up a few times. The genes are TRBV20-1 and TRBJ2-1; TRBD2 matches 7 bases. The CDR3 consists of 16 residues. The germline V gene encodes CDR1 DFQATT and CDR2 SNEGSKA (reference sequence). The J segment lost 3 bases and the V segment lost 5 bases, leaving 13 bases of the junction unmatched. The CDR3 sequence is CSAPWGDYSGYNEQFF. In DNA form, the CDR3 reads TGCAGTGCTCCGTGGGGGGACTATTCTGGCTACAATGAGCAGTTCTTC.

This rearrangement joins TRBV18 to TRBJ1-4; possible D gene TRBD1, 6 bases. This CDR3 is 15 amino acids long. The V end lost 3 bases, the J end lost 5 bases, and 13 bases lay between the germline ends. Per germline, CDR1 KGHSH and CDR2 LQKENI. The CDR3 sequence: CASSPGGTRNEKLFF. CDR3 bases: TGTGCCAGCTCACCGGGCGGGACACGAAATGAAAAACTGTTTTTT. Full variable domain (remainder filled in from reference TRBV18 and TRBJ1-4): NAGVMQNPRHLVRRRGQEARLRCSPMKGHSHVYWYRQLPEEGLKFMVYLQKENIIDESGMPKERFSAEFPKEGPSILRIQQVVRGDSAAYFCASSPGGTRNEKLFFGSGTQLSVL.

V and J are TRBV6-1 and TRBJ2-4; maybe TRBD2 (5 bases). Germline lookup yields CDR1 MNHNS and CDR2 SASEGT. Trimming cost V 4 bases and J 0 bases, with 10 bases left between them. The CDR3 is 15 amino acids. The CDR3 DNA follows: TGTGCCAGCAGTGTACCGGGAATAGCCAAAAACATTCAGTACTTC. This codes for CASSVPGIAKNIQYF.

This chain links TRBV9 with TRBJ2-7; a weak D match, TRBD2 (6 bases). Germline CDR1 SGDLS, CDR2 YYNGEE. The CDR3 is 14 amino acids. The germline V and J ends were trimmed by 0 bases and 6 bases, with 13 bases remaining between them. The CDR3 sequence: CASSVGGSGGEQYF. In DNA, the CDR3 is TGTGCCAGCAGCGTAGGAGGTTCCGGGGGCGAGCAGTACTTC.